The 31 T cell receptor beta chains given below trace back to one sample, sequenced in a study of blood T cell repertoires in COVID-19. The table came from immunoSEQ multiplex PCR; TCRdb's copy has only in-frame clones and leaves some out. The sample carries 290,000 or so clones, roughly 87% recorded once. The source material was peripheral blood. These receptors came from a man between 18 and 29 years old with active or convalescent COVID-19.

The chain employs TRBV9 and TRBJ2-2; TRBD2 matches at 8 bases. V lost 0 bases to trimming and J lost 7 bases; unmatched junction nucleotides: 11. The CDR3 consists of 17 residues. Germline assignment: CDR1 SGDLS and CDR2 YYNGEE. This CDR3 reads CASSVGGSGMINGELFF. The CDR3 bases are TGTGCCAGCAGCGTAGGGGGTAGCGGGATGATTAACGGGGAGCTGTTTTTT.

There are a few counts of this clone. The genes are TRBV5-1 and TRBJ1-5, with TRBD1 matching 7 bases. V shed 3 bases and J 2 bases; nucleotides not matched to a gene: 8. Germline V gives CDR1 SGHRS, CDR2 YFSETQ. This CDR3 contains 16 residues. The chain's CDR3 is CASSYHGQGGNQPQHF. In DNA form, the CDR3 reads TGCGCCAGCAGCTATCATGGGCAGGGGGGCAATCAGCCCCAGCATTTT.

The chain uses TRBV9 and TRBJ2-1; 14 bases fit TRBD2. After removal of 4 bases from V and 12 bases from J, the junction contained 6 bases not matched to a gene. Per the germline V gene, CDR1 is SGDLS and CDR2 is YYNGEE. The CDR3 has 14 residues. CDR3 region: CASSPTSGGAGQFF. In DNA form, the CDR3 reads TGTGCCAGCAGCCCGACTAGCGGGGGGGCCGGGCAGTTCTTC. The full variable domain, its missing parts supplied by reference TRBV9 and TRBJ2-1, is DSGVTQTPKHLITATGQRVTLRCSPRSGDLSVYWYQQSLDQGLQFLIQYYNGEERAKGNILERFSAQQFPDLHSELNLSSLELGDSALYFCASSPTSGGAGQFFGPGTRLTVL.

This chain joins TRBV21-1 and TRBJ2-2; TRBD1, as called in the table, went unchecked against the DNA. TRBV21-1 is a documented pseudogene. The CDR3 is made up of 14 amino acids. The CDR3 reads CALTVGPNTGELFF. CDR3 in DNA: TGTGCCCTAACGGTGGGCCCGAACACCGGGGAGCTGTTTTTT.

V gene TRBV28 combines with J gene TRBJ1-6; tentatively, D is TRBD1 (5 bases). Germline values: CDR1 MDHEN, CDR2 SYDVKM. The CDR3 runs 12 residues. V dropped 3 bases and J dropped 10 bases, with 7 bases sitting between them. The CDR3 nucleotides read TGTGCCAGCAGTTTCGACAGATCACCCCTCCACTTT. Amino acids: CASSFDRSPLHF.

The chain links TRBV28 to TRBJ2-1, with D perhaps TRBD1 (5 bases). Germline V gene lookup returns CDR1 MDHEN and CDR2 SYDVKM. The CDR3 loop spans 11 amino acids. Trimming pared 8 bases from V and 10 bases from J, leaving 12 bases between. Written as DNA, the CDR3 is TGTGCCAGCTTGGGGCTAGGGGAGCAGTTCTTC. Translating gives CASLGLGEQFF.

This chain joins TRBV12-3 or TRBV12-4 and TRBJ1-5, with D possibly TRBD1 on 6 matching bases. The CDR3 covers 13 residues. The V and J ends lost 5 bases and 4 bases respectively, with 9 bases between them. CDR3 DNA: TGTGCCAGCAGTAAACAGGGAAATCAGCCCCAGCATTTT. Its translation is CASSKQGNQPQHF.

The chain combines TRBV2 with TRBJ1-1; D gene unclear. Germline-derived CDR1 and CDR2 are SNHLY and FYNNEI. The CDR3 covers 11 residues. With 7 bases removed from V and 3 bases from J, the gap between germline ends came to 6 bases. The CDR3 sequence is CASISYTEAFF. As DNA, the CDR3 is TGTGCCAGCATTAGCTACACTGAAGCTTTCTTT.

The V gene is TRBV25-1, the J gene TRBJ1-3; maybe TRBD1 (6 bases). There are 17 residues in the CDR3. CDR1 is MGHDK and CDR2 is SYGVNS in the germline V gene. V was trimmed by 6 bases and J by 0 bases, leaving 18 bases between them. The CDR3 sequence is CASSPSRTASSGNTIYF. The CDR3 nucleotides are TGTGCCAGCAGCCCCAGTAGGACAGCAAGCTCTGGAAACACCATATATTTT.

This rearrangement joins TRBV6-5 to TRBJ1-1; no firm D call. V was pared by 10 bases and J by 5 bases, with 17 bases between. This CDR3 is 13 amino acids long. CDR1 and CDR2 (germline): MNHEY, SVGAGI. CDR3 coding DNA: TGTGCCACCACTCCACGCGGTCGTACTGAAGCTTTCTTT. This gives the protein CATTPRGRTEAFF.

This clone was detected only once. This chain links TRBV19 with TRBJ2-1, with 12 bases identical to TRBD2. J gave up 8 bases and V 2 bases, and 13 bases lay outside the gene matches. This CDR3 has 18 amino acids. The germline gives CDR1 LNHDA, CDR2 SQIVND (reference sequence). CDR3 in amino acids: CASSIRGLAGPIWDEQFF. The CDR3 coding sequence is TGTGCCAGTAGTATAAGGGGACTAGCGGGCCCTATCTGGGATGAGCAGTTCTTC.

V usage is TRBV5-1 and J usage is TRBJ1-1; 7 nucleotides line up with TRBD1. The length of the CDR3 is 14 residues. CDR1 and CDR2 (germline): SGHRS, YFSETQ. V was clipped by 2 bases and J by 5 bases; unmatched bases: 6. Here the CDR3 DNA reads TGCGCCAGCAGCTTACTGACAGGGAATACTGAAGCTTTCTTT. Encoded protein: CASSLLTGNTEAFF.

The chain links TRBV7-6 to TRBJ2-1; D gene unclear. V dropped 2 bases and J dropped 2 bases, with 10 bases sitting between them. The CDR3 is 15 amino acids. CDR1 and CDR2 from the germline V gene are SGHVS and FNYEAQ. The CDR3 DNA is TGTGCCAGCAGCTTATATGCGCCCACCTACAATGAGCAGTTCTTC. Translated: CASSLYAPTYNEQFF.

The chain is built from TRBV11-3 and TRBJ1-4; maybe TRBD1 (6 bases). V gave up 5 bases and J gave up 3 bases, with 19 bases separating them. The CDR3 is made up of 17 amino acids. The germline V gene has CDR1 SGHNT and CDR2 YENEEA. Here the CDR3 DNA reads TGTGCCAGCAGCCCCCCCCCTTGCAGGGGAGCTAATGAAAAACTGTTTTTT. This codes for CASSPPPCRGANEKLFF.

This chain uses TRBV7-9 with TRBJ2-3, with TRBD2 matching 11 bases. This CDR3 is 15 amino acids long. Trimming removed 5 bases from V and 5 bases from J; junction bases left unmatched: 6. CDR1 is SEHNR, CDR2 FQNEAQ, per germline (reference sequence). In nucleotides, the CDR3 is TGTGCCAGCAGCGTACTAGCGGGAGCTGTAGATACGCAGTATTTT. It translates to CASSVLAGAVDTQYF.

The chain carries TRBV18 and TRBJ2-3; a possible D gene is TRBD1 (5 bases). V shed 3 bases and J shed 2 bases, with 9 bases lying between them. CDR1 is KGHSH, CDR2 LQKENI, per germline. The CDR3 runs 14 residues. CDR3 DNA sequence: TGTGCCAGCTCACCGAGGACAAACACAGATACGCAGTATTTT. As protein: CASSPRTNTDTQYF.

V gene TRBV5-1 combines with J gene TRBJ1-5, with 7 nucleotides matching TRBD1. This CDR3 region has 15 residues. CDR1 is SGHRS, CDR2 YFSETQ, per germline. The V segment lost 3 bases and the J segment 1 base; nucleotides outside the gene matches: 4. The CDR3 DNA follows: TGCGCCAGCAGCTCTGGGACAGAGAGCAATCAGCCCCAGCATTTT. This encodes CASSSGTESNQPQHF.

The J gene is TRBJ2-7, the V gene TRBV27; 9 bases line up with TRBD1. Germline trimming cut 2 bases from V and 6 bases from J; bases unmatched to any gene: 11. Germline CDR1 MNHEY, CDR2 SMNVEV (reference sequence). This CDR3 region has 16 residues. The CDR3 is CASSLAGTGSVGEQYF. DNA of the CDR3: TGTGCCAGCAGTTTAGCCGGGACAGGGAGCGTGGGCGAGCAGTACTTC.

This chain uses TRBV28 with TRBJ2-4, with 7 bases aligning to TRBD1. This CDR3 has 16 amino acids. Germline lookup yields CDR1 MDHEN and CDR2 SYDVKM. V was pared by 0 bases and J by 0 bases, with 2 bases of the junction left unmatched. The DNA for the CDR3 is TGTGCCAGCAGTTTATGGACAGGGCTAGCCAAAAACATTCAGTACTTC. It specifies CASSLWTGLAKNIQYF.

In nucleotides, the CDR3 is TGTGCCAGCACCCGGACTAGCACCAATGAGCAGTTCTTC. This codes for CASTRTSTNEQFF. This rearrangement joins TRBV3-1 (or the pseudogene TRBV3-2) to TRBJ2-1, with TRBD2 matching 8 bases. With 7 bases clipped from V and 6 bases from J, the junction kept 5 bases outside the gene matches. There are 13 residues in the CDR3. Germline lookup yields CDR1 LGHDT and CDR2 YNNKEL (reference sequence).

The V and J genes are TRBV12-3 or TRBV12-4 and TRBJ1-1; D remains ambiguous. The CDR3 runs 12 residues. V gave up 7 bases and J gave up 5 bases, with 11 bases separating them. The CDR3 loop is CASTYGRTEAFF. In DNA form, the CDR3 reads TGTGCCAGCACCTACGGGAGGACTGAAGCTTTCTTT.

The chain joins TRBV18 to TRBJ1-5, with unresolved D. CDR3 length: 12 amino acids. With 3 bases removed from V and 6 bases from J, the gap between germline ends came to 6 bases. Looked up from germline, CDR1 is KGHSH and CDR2 is LQKENI. The CDR3 loop is CASSPTGQPQHF. The CDR3 DNA reads TGTGCCAGCTCACCTACCGGTCAGCCCCAGCATTTT.

This clone was recorded only once. The chain couples TRBV12-3 or TRBV12-4 to TRBJ2-5; D is undetermined. CDR3 length: 12 amino acids. Trimming took 6 bases from V and 5 from J, leaving 10 bases between them. In DNA, the CDR3 is TGTGCCAGCAGAGCCACCGGGGAGACCCAGTACTTC. It specifies CASRATGETQYF.

V usage is TRBV28 and J usage is TRBJ2-3, with TRBD2 matching 13 bases. Unmatched junction bases numbered 10, after V lost 5 bases and J lost 5 bases. The CDR3 spans 17 residues. Germline CDR1 is MDHEN and CDR2 is SYDVKM. CDR3 loop: CASSPFTSGRELDTQYF. CDR3 DNA sequence: TGTGCCAGCAGTCCCTTTACTAGCGGGAGGGAATTAGATACGCAGTATTTT. Full variable domain (outside the CDR3, taken from reference TRBV28 and TRBJ2-3): DVKVTQSSRYLVKRTGEKVFLECVQDMDHENMFWYRQDPGLGLRLIYFSYDVKMKEKGDIPEGYSVSREKKERFSLILESASTNQTSMYLCASSPFTSGRELDTQYFGPGTRLTVL.

V usage is TRBV11-2 and J usage is TRBJ2-7; TRBD2 aligns across 9 bases. The V segment lost 6 bases and the J segment 6 bases; nucleotides outside the gene matches: 9. CDR1 SGHAT and CDR2 FQNNGV come from the germline V gene. The CDR3 is made up of 14 amino acids. This CDR3 reads CASRQFSGSIEQYF. Here the CDR3 DNA reads TGTGCCAGCAGACAGTTTAGCGGGAGTATCGAGCAGTACTTC.

The genes are TRBV5-1 and TRBJ1-4; 11 nucleotides agree with TRBD1. The CDR3 consists of 18 residues. Germline V gene sequence: CDR1 SGHRS, CDR2 YFSETQ. V lost 6 bases and J lost 0; bases outside the gene matches: 10. DNA of the CDR3: TGCGCCAGCAAGGGGGGACAGGGGGATTTGGCAACTAATGAAAAACTGTTTTTT. It is translated as CASKGGQGDLATNEKLFF.

The V call is TRBV28, the J call TRBJ2-3; D unclear. Trimming removed 6 bases from V and 4 bases from J, with 8 bases in between. There are 12 residues in the CDR3. Germline-derived CDR1 and CDR2 are MDHEN and SYDVKM. The CDR3 DNA sequence: TGTGCCAGCAGCCTCCCTCCAGATACGCAGTATTTT. It encodes CASSLPPDTQYF.

This sequence joins TRBV3-1 (or the pseudogene TRBV3-2) and TRBJ2-5; 7 bases line up with TRBD2. After removal of 4 bases from V and 3 bases from J, the junction contained 2 bases not matched to a gene. The germline gives CDR1 LGHDT, CDR2 YNNKEL (reference sequence). The CDR3 runs 13 residues. CDR3 sequence: CASSLLAEETQYF. CDR3 nucleotides: TGTGCCAGCAGCCTTCTAGCGGAAGAGACCCAGTACTTC.

The V call is TRBV27, the J call TRBJ2-3; D is uncertain. CDR1 MNHEY and CDR2 SMNVEV come from the germline V gene (reference sequence). This CDR3 has 10 amino acids. V was clipped by 8 bases and J by 8 bases, with 8 bases between them. The CDR3 sequence is CASGRVTQYF. DNA of the CDR3: TGTGCCAGCGGCCGGGTTACGCAGTATTTT.

This chain links TRBV15 with TRBJ2-6, with D unclear. The germline V and J ends were trimmed by 2 bases and 2 bases, with 10 bases remaining between them. Germline-derived CDR1 and CDR2 are LNHNV and YYDKDF (reference sequence). The CDR3 sequence is 16 residues long. Here the CDR3 DNA reads TGTGCCACCAGCAGATCCGTGGGCCCTGGGGCCAACGTCCTGACTTTC. Translation: CATSRSVGPGANVLTF.

The V and J genes are TRBV5-6 and TRBJ1-1, with D unclear. The germline CDR1 and CDR2 sequences are SGHDT and YYEEEE. The CDR3 loop spans 15 amino acids. Trimming removed 1 base at V and 10 bases at J, with 20 bases between. The CDR3 region is CASSLSADILRRAFF. In nucleotides, the CDR3 is TGTGCCAGCAGCTTGTCGGCAGACATCTTACGGCGAGCTTTCTTT. Combining the CDR3 with reference TRBV5-6 and TRBJ1-1 gives the whole variable domain DAGVTQSPTHLIKTRGQQVTLRCSPKSGHDTVSWYQQALGQGPQFIFQYYEEEERQRGNFPDRFSGHQFPNYSSELNVNALLLGDSALYLCASSLSADILRRAFFGQGTRLTVV.